Below are 3 T cell receptor beta chains sequenced from a single sample in a study of blood T cell repertoires in COVID-19. Generated by immunoSEQ multiplex PCR, the TCRdb table keeps only in-frame clones and is missing some. The data hold roughly 62,000 clones, with roughly 87% observed a single time. Sequenced input: peripheral blood. These receptors were obtained from a human donor with acute or convalescent COVID-19. The donor label of this sample is uncertain.

The rearrangement links TRBV5-1 to TRBJ2-5, with D maybe TRBD1 (5 bases). The CDR3 has 16 amino acids. V was trimmed by 4 bases and J by 3 bases, leaving 19 bases between them. Germline V gene sequence: CDR1 SGHRS, CDR2 YFSETQ. The CDR3 is CASSGFEPRVEETQYF. CDR3 bases: TGCGCCAGCAGCGGATTCGAACCCAGGGTAGAAGAGACCCAGTACTTC.

The V gene is TRBV7-3, the J gene TRBJ2-3, with 8 bases fitting TRBD1. V dropped 5 bases and J dropped 5; count of bases not matched to a gene: 12. The germline gives CDR1 SGHTA, CDR2 FQGTGA. The CDR3 contains 16 residues. The CDR3 DNA follows: TGTGCCAGCAGCCATGGGACAGGCCCTCGAGGAGATACGCAGTATTTT. This translates into CASSHGTGPRGDTQYF.

This chain connects TRBV5-8 to TRBJ1-5; TRBD1 aligns across 7 bases. Losses at the gene ends were 2 bases for V and 6 bases for J; bases not matched to a gene: 8. The CDR3 spans 15 residues. The germline V gene has CDR1 SGHTS and CDR2 YDEGEE. The CDR3 spells CASSFRGAPGQPQHF. The CDR3 bases are TGTGCCAGCAGCTTCAGGGGGGCCCCGGGTCAGCCCCAGCATTTT.